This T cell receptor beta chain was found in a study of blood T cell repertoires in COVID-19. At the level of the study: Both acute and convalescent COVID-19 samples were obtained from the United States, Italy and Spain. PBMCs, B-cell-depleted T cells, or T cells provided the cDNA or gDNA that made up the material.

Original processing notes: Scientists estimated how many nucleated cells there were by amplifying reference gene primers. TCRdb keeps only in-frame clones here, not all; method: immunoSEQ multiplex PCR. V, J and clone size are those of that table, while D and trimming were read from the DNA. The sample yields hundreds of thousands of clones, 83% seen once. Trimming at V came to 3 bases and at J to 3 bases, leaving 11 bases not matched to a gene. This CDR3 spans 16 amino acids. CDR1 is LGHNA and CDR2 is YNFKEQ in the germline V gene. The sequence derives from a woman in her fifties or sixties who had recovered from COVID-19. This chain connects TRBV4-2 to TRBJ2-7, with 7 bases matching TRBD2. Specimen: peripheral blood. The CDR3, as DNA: TGTGCCAGCAGCCAGGATAGCGGGTGGACCTTCTACGAGCAGTACTTC. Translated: CASSQDSGWTFYEQYF.